The TCR beta chain described here comes from a study of T cells in Graves' hyperthyroidism and ophthalmopathy. Authors of the study amplified TCR beta CDR3 regions from RNA transcripts. TCR CDR3 regions were first amplified by RT-PCR with HTBI primers. In TCRdb, the multiplex PCR reads were re-called with MiXCR into one record per CDR3 protein. The repertoire consists of 650,000 to 700,000 distinct CDR3 sequences, with roughly 17% occurring once and the leading ten covering roughly a sixth. A lack of ophthalmopathy progression within 18 months defined stable Graves' hyperthyroidism. Clinical symptoms, serum thyroxine and TRAb, thyroid ultrasound and orbital computed tomography were used for the diagnoses. Trimming cost V 2 bases and J 5 bases, with 15 bases left between them. Germline V CDR1 and CDR2: SEHNR, FQNEAQ (reference sequence). The CDR3 covers 15 residues.

This receptor was obtained from a man aged 50-60 years with Graves' hyperthyroidism. The rearrangement joins TRBV7-9 to TRBJ1-1, with D unclear. The material sequenced was blood. As DNA, the CDR3 is TGTGCCAGCAGCTTAACCTATGCGGAGGGAACTGAAGCTTTCTTT. Translated: CASSLTYAEGTEAFF.